This is a list of T cell receptor beta chains from one sample in a study of blood T cell repertoires in COVID-19. Libraries were prepared by immunoSEQ multiplex PCR; TCRdb keeps only in-frame clonotypes and omits some of them. Among about 120,000 clones listed, 75% to 85% were seen once. Source material: peripheral blood. The receptors originated from an elderly woman with acute or convalescent COVID-19. Each CDR3 is given with its conserved first and last residue. D genes are given only for firm matches. Size values are once, few and many counts, or a class for expanded clones, and some rows have none.

d_gene,v_gene,abundance,j_gene,CDR3nt,CDR3aa
.,TRBV13,.,TRBJ2-7,TGTGCCAGCAGTTTTGGGACTTCGGGGAACTACGAGCAGTACTTC,CASSFGTSGNYEQYF
.,TRBV6-5,.,TRBJ1-2,TGTGCCAGCAGTTTTCGGGGGGCCGACTATGGCTACACCTTC,CASSFRGADYGYTF
TRBD1,TRBV4-3,.,TRBJ1-4,TGCGCCAGCAGCCAGAACAGGGGGTTGGGAACTAATGAAAAACTGTTTTTT,CASSQNRGLGTNEKLFF
TRBD1,TRBV3-1/TRBV3-2,.,TRBJ1-2,TGTGCCAGCAGCCAAGAGATAGGACAGGGATACTATGGCTACACCTTC,CASSQEIGQGYYGYTF
TRBD1,TRBV28,.,TRBJ1-2,TGTGCCAGCGGAACTACTAGGGACAGGGTAGTGAGTAACTATGGCTACACCTTC,CASGTTRDRVVSNYGYTF
.,TRBV19,.,TRBJ2-1,TGTGCCAGTAGTATAAGCGGGTCTCAGGGTTCCTACAATGAGCAGTTCTTC,CASSISGSQGSYNEQFF
.,TRBV4-2,.,TRBJ1-3,TGTGCCAGCAGCCAAGCAGCGGGGCGCTCTGGAAACACCATATATTTT,CASSQAAGRSGNTIYF
TRBD1,TRBV4-1,.,TRBJ1-5,TGCGCCAGCAGCCAAGACCCGGATCGGACAGGACAGAGAGGGCCCCAGCATTTT,CASSQDPDRTGQRGPQHF
.,TRBV29-1,.,TRBJ2-1,TGCAGCGTTGGGACAGCTCGCAATGAGCAGTTCTTC,CSVGTARNEQFF
TRBD1,TRBV28,.,TRBJ2-7,TGTGCCAGCAGCAACTGGGGACAGACCTACGAGCAGTACTTC,CASSNWGQTYEQYF
TRBD1,TRBV10-2,.,TRBJ1-1,TGCGCCAGCAGTGAGGACGACAGGGGGGGGACTGAAGCTTTCTTT,CASSEDDRGGTEAFF
.,TRBV3-1/TRBV3-2,once,TRBJ1-1,TGTGCCAGCAGCCAAGAAGGGGGGGACACTGAAGCTTTCTTT,CASSQEGGDTEAFF
.,TRBV19,.,TRBJ1-2,TGTGCCACCCACCCCCCAGGGGCTAACTATGGCTACACCTTC,CATHPPGANYGYTF
.,TRBV5-1,.,TRBJ1-1,TGCGCCAGCAGGACACGACAGTTGAACACTGAAGCTTTCTTT,CASRTRQLNTEAFF
TRBD1,TRBV9,.,TRBJ1-1,TGTGCCAGCAGCGTAGGAGTGGGACAGGGCACTGAAGCTTTCTTT,CASSVGVGQGTEAFF
.,TRBV15,.,TRBJ1-2,TGTGCCACCAGCAGAGAACTAAGCTATGGCTACACCTTC,CATSRELSYGYTF
.,TRBV24-1,.,TRBJ1-5,TGTGCCACCAGTGACCCCAGGACTGGTCAGCCCCAGCATTTT,CATSDPRTGQPQHF
.,TRBV7-9,.,TRBJ1-4,TGTGCCAGCAGCTTTGGGGCGTCTAATGAAAAACTGTTTTTT,CASSFGASNEKLFF
TRBD1,TRBV5-6,.,TRBJ1-1,TGTGCCAGCAGCTGGGACAGGGAGGGGGAGACTGAAGCTTTCTTT,CASSWDREGETEAFF
TRBD1,TRBV6-5,.,TRBJ1-1,TGTGCCAGCAGTTACTCGCCAGGGGGCGTTGAAGCTTTCTTT,CASSYSPGGVEAFF
TRBD1,TRBV5-6,.,TRBJ1-6,TGTGCCAGCAGCTTAGGGGGCCACAATTCACCCCTCCACTTT,CASSLGGHNSPLHF
TRBD1,TRBV19,.,TRBJ1-2,TGTGCCAGTAGTCCCTTGACAGGGGTCGGCTACACCTTC,CASSPLTGVGYTF
.,TRBV29-1,.,TRBJ1-1,TGCAGCGTGCAGGGGCCCACTGAAGCTTTCTTT,CSVQGPTEAFF
.,TRBV5-1,.,TRBJ1-3,TGCGCCAGCAGCAGCAGGGGTGGAAACACCATATATTTT,CASSSRGGNTIYF
.,TRBV9,.,TRBJ1-1,TGTGCCAGCAGCGCCTCTCAGTTTTACACTGAAGCTTTCTTT,CASSASQFYTEAFF
TRBD1,TRBV6-6,.,TRBJ1-1,TGTGCCAGCAGTACAGGGGGCGCGGACACTGAAGCTTTCTTT,CASSTGGADTEAFF
TRBD2,TRBV28,.,TRBJ2-2,TGTGCCAGCAGTCGACTAGCGGGAGGTCTGTTTTTT,CASSRLAGGLFF
TRBD1,TRBV5-1,.,TRBJ2-3,TGCGCCAGCAGCTCCGGGACAGGGTCTAATTCGCAGTATTTT,CASSSGTGSNSQYF
.,TRBV19,.,TRBJ1-2,TGTGCCAGTAGTATATATTCGGACACCGCTAGGTATGGCTACACCTTC,CASSIYSDTARYGYTF
TRBD2,TRBV4-1,.,TRBJ2-7,TGCGCCAGCAGCCAAGACAGGGGACTAGCGGGAGTGGAGCAGTACTTC,CASSQDRGLAGVEQYF
.,TRBV5-1,.,TRBJ1-3,TGCGCCAGCAGCCGGGAGGGGTCCAGCTCTGGAAACACCATATATTTT,CASSREGSSSGNTIYF
.,TRBV5-1,.,TRBJ1-1,TGCGCCAGCAGCTTGGCCTGGCCAGCTGAAGCTTTCTTT,CASSLAWPAEAFF
.,TRBV5-1,.,TRBJ2-1,TGCGCCAGCAGCAGAGGACTGGCTCTCGGGGACAATGAGCAGTTCTTC,CASSRGLALGDNEQFF
TRBD2,TRBV24-1,.,TRBJ2-7,TGTGCCACCAGTGATGCCGGGGGGAGCTCCTACGAGCAGTACTTC,CATSDAGGSSYEQYF
.,TRBV2,.,TRBJ2-1,TGTGCCAGCAGTGTGGAGAGTCCTAATACATCAAGGGAGCAGTTCTTC,CASSVESPNTSREQFF
.,TRBV7-2,.,TRBJ1-1,TGTGCCAGCAGCTTATCCGTGAACACTGAAGCTTTCTTT,CASSLSVNTEAFF
TRBD1,TRBV7-2,.,TRBJ2-5,TGTGCCACGAGGGACAGGGGGCGCGGGGAGACCCAGTACTTC,CATRDRGRGETQYF
.,TRBV3-1/TRBV3-2,few,TRBJ2-1,TGTGCCAGCAGACAGGTGATGGGGGCAGGGAATGAGCAGTTCTTC,CASRQVMGAGNEQFF
.,TRBV15,.,TRBJ1-1,TGTGCCACCAGCAGAGATAAACAATTGAACACTGAAGCTTTCTTT,CATSRDKQLNTEAFF